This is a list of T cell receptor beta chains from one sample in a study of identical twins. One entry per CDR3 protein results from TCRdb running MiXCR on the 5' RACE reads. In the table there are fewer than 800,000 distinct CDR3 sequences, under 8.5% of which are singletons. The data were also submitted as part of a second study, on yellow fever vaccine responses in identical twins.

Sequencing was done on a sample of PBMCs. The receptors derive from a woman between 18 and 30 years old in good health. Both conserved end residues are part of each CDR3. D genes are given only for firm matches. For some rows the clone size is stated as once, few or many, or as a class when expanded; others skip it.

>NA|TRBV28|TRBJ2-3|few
TGTGCCAGCAGTTCCCAGAGGGCCTTTCCCACAGATACGCAGTATTTT
CASSSQRAFPTDTQYF
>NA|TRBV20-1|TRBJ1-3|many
TGCAGTGCTAGAGGCCAGGGGACCATATATTTT
CSARGQGTIYF
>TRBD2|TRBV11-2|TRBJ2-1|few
TGTGCCAGCAGCTTAGCCCCAGTCCCTAGCGGACACAATGAGCAGTTCTTC
CASSLAPVPSGHNEQFF
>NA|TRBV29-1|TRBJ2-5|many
TGCAGCGTTGACGGCTCCCAAGGGACCCAGTACTTC
CSVDGSQGTQYF
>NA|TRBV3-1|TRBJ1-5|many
TGTGCCAGCAGCCGGTCCTCGGGTTTTAACAATCAGCCCCAGCATTTT
CASSRSSGFNNQPQHF
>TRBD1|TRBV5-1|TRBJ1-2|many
TGCGCCAGCAGCCCACCGGGACAGGGTTATGGCTACACCTTC
CASSPPGQGYGYTF
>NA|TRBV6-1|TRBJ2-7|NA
TGTGCCAGCAGTGCCGACGGTTCCTACGAGCAGTACTTC
CASSADGSYEQYF
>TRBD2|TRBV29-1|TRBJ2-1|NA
TGCAGCGTTGATACCGGGACTAGTCCAGATGAGCAGTTCTTC
CSVDTGTSPDEQFF
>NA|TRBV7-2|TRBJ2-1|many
TGTGCCAGCAGCTTAGCGATGTTACCCAATGAGCAGTTCTTC
CASSLAMLPNEQFF
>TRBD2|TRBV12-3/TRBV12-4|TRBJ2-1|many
TGTGCCAGCAGCCCCCCACTAGCGGAAAATTCTTACAATGAGCAGTTCTTC
CASSPPLAENSYNEQFF
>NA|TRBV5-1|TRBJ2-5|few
TGCGCCAGCAGCTTGGTTTCGACGGGGTTTCAAGAGACCCAGTACTTC
CASSLVSTGFQETQYF
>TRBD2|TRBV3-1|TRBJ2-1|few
TGTGCCAGCAGCCAAGATTACGGGGGGGTTCCTTGGAACAATGAGCAGTTCTTC
CASSQDYGGVPWNNEQFF
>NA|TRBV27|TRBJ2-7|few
TGTGCCAGCAGTCGGGACCCATTCTACGAGCAGTACTTC
CASSRDPFYEQYF
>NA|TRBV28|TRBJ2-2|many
TGTGCCAGCAGTTTTCGGCAGAACACCGGGGAGCTGTTTTTT
CASSFRQNTGELFF
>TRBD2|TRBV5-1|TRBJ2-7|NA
TGCGCCAGCAGCTTGGCAGGGTCCGGGACTAGCAGCGAGCAGTACTTC
CASSLAGSGTSSEQYF
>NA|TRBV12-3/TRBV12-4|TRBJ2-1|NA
TGTGCCAGCAGGCTTACCGGCTATGAGCAGTTCTTC
CASRLTGYEQFF
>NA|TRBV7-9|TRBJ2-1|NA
TGTGCCACCTCGTCGGGGGGCACATACAATGAGCAGTTCTTC
CATSSGGTYNEQFF
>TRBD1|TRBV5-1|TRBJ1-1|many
TGCGCCAGCAGCCCAGGACAGGGGAGCCCGAACACTGAAGCTTTCTTT
CASSPGQGSPNTEAFF
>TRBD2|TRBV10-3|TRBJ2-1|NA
TGTGCCATCAGTGAGAGGGAGGGGAGTAATGAGCAGTTCTTC
CAISEREGSNEQFF
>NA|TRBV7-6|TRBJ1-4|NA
TGTGCCAGCAGCTTCCTACCAGGGGCAACTAATGAAAAACTGTTTTTT
CASSFLPGATNEKLFF
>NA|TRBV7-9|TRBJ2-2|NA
TGTGCCAGCAGCTTAGAAAGGGTGACCGGGGAGCTGTTTTTT
CASSLERVTGELFF
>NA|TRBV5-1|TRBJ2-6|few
TGCGCCAGCAGCCAGGGCCAGTCGGCCGGGGCCAACGTCCTGACTTTC
CASSQGQSAGANVLTF
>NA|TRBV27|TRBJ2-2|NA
TGTGCCAGCAGAGTGGGGTCCTCTGAGACCGGGGAGCTGTTTTTT
CASRVGSSETGELFF
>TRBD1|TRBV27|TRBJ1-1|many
TGTGCCAGCAGTCCAGACAGGGCAGGGCCTGAAGCTTTCTTT
CASSPDRAGPEAFF
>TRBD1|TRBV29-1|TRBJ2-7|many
TGCAGCGTTGAAGCGGGACAGTCCTACGAGCAGTACTTC
CSVEAGQSYEQYF
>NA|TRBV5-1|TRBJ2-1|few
TGCGCCAGCAGCTTGGTAGGGGTCGATGAGCAGTTCTTC
CASSLVGVDEQFF
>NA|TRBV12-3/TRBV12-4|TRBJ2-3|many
TGTGCCAGCAGTTTTTTGGGCCGCACAGATACGCAGTATTTT
CASSFLGRTDTQYF
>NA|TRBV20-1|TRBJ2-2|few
TGCAGTGCTTGGGAGGCCCTTGGGAGCACCGGGGAGCTGTTTTTT
CSAWEALGSTGELFF
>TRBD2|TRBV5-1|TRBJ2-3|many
TGCGCCAGCAGCCCCCAAGGACTAGCGGGGGCCCGGACCGCAGATACGCAGTATTTT
CASSPQGLAGARTADTQYF
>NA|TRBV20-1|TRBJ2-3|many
TGCAGTGCTAGAGATCCGAGTGGAGTGCTGAATACGCAGTATTTT
CSARDPSGVLNTQYF
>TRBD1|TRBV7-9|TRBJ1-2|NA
TGTGCCAGCAGCCCAGACGGGACAGCTGGCTACACCTTC
CASSPDGTAGYTF
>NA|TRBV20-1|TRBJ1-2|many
TGCAGTGCTAGTTCACAGGGCTATGGCTACACCTTC
CSASSQGYGYTF
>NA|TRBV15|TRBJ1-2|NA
TGTGCCACCAGCTTTCGTACATGGGCAGGGAACTATGGCTACACCTTC
CATSFRTWAGNYGYTF
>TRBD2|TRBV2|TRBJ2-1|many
TGTGCCAGCAGTGAAGCGCTTCTTTGGGGGGGGAAATCCCCAAGCTATGAGCAGTTCTTC
CASSEALLWGGKSPSYEQFF
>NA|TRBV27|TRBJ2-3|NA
TGTGCCAGCCGCCACTTCCGCACAGATACGCAGTATTTT
CASRHFRTDTQYF
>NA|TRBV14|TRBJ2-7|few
TGTGCCAGCAGCCAAGACCCCAGGGGAAGGTACGAGCAGTACTTC
CASSQDPRGRYEQYF
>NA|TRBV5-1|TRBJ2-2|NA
TGCGCCAGCAGCCGGCTGGGGCAGAACACCGGGGAGCTGTTTTTT
CASSRLGQNTGELFF
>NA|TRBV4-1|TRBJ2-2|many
TGCGCCAGCAGCCAGGGACTTTTGGGGAAAACCGGGGAGCTGTTTTTT
CASSQGLLGKTGELFF
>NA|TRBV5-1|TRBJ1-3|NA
TGCGCCAGCAGCTTGGCGGGCACCCGGGCGGGAAACACCATATATTTT
CASSLAGTRAGNTIYF
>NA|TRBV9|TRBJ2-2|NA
TGTGCCAGCAGCGTATTAACAGAAACCGGGGAGCTGTTTTTT
CASSVLTETGELFF
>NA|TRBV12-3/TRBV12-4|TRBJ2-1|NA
TGTGCCAGCAGTTTCAAGGGGGGAGGCTACAATGAGCAGTTCTTC
CASSFKGGGYNEQFF
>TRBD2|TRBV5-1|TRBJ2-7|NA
TGCGCCAGCAGCGGGGGGGGACTACAGCAGGAGCAGTACTTC
CASSGGGLQQEQYF
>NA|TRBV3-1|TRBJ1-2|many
TGTGCCAGCACCCAGGGCCCAGGGACTAACTATGGCTACACCTTC
CASTQGPGTNYGYTF
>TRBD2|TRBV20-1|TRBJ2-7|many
TGCAGTGCTAGAGATCTGTCTAGCGGGAGAGAGAACTACGAGCAGTACTTC
CSARDLSSGRENYEQYF
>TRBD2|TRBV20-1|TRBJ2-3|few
TGCAGTACCACCGGGACTAGCGGGGGAGATACGCAGTATTTT
CSTTGTSGGDTQYF
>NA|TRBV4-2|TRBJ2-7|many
TGTGCCAGCAGCCAACTCCCCTGGGAGAAGGACTACGAGCAGTACTTC
CASSQLPWEKDYEQYF
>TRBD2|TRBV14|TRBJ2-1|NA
TGTGCCAGCAGCCTACTAGCGGGGGGGATCTACAATGAGCAGTTCTTC
CASSLLAGGIYNEQFF
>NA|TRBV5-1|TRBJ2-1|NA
TGCGCCAGCAGCTTGGAAGGGGGTTCAAGCAATGAGCAGTTCTTC
CASSLEGGSSNEQFF